A selection of T cell receptor beta chains follows, all from one sample in a study of T cell repertoires in cytomegalovirus infection. Each CDR3 protein gets one entry after TCRdb re-called the reads with MiXCR. The table includes around 490,000 distinct CDR3 sequences, 26% detected once. The sequenced sample consisted of PBMCs. The receptors come from a human donor in good health (CMV status not recorded). Some clones in this sample may be carry-over from other donors' samples. The CDR3 runs from the conserved cysteine through the conserved F or W.

TRBV20-1 | CSARDLGTGREAFF
TRBV6-1 | CASSRQGATGYTF
TRBV7-2 | CASSRARETQYF
TRBV11-2 | CASSPGTGLSTDTQYF
TRBV7-8 | CASSLNMGTEAFF
TRBV4-1 | CASSQASISNQPQHF
TRBV20-1 | CSARDRASGSRDTDTQYF
TRBV6-1 | CASSHGTDYEQYF
TRBV20-1 | CSGNLRDRGSTDTQYF
TRBV20-1 | CSARAGTGGKRSQPQHF
TRBV28 | CASSGGNGTYEQYF
TRBV28 | CASILDRALANQPQHF
TRBV7-2 | CASSFRGVGYGYTF
TRBV12-3/TRBV12-4 | CASSPLPADTQYF
TRBV7-2 | CASSRIQSSEQYF
TRBV6-2/TRBV6-3 | CVIRTSGTNEQFF
TRBV15 | CATSRDGTGRHTGELFF
TRBV11-2 | CASRRTSGRGGTQYF
TRBV20-1 | CSARPIGLEETQYF
TRBV11-3 | CASSLGGLPNNEQFF
TRBV6-1 | CASTYRLAGVVIRNTGELFF
TRBV4-3 | CASSQERTPFNTEAFF
TRBV20-1 | CSARASAYGYTF
TRBV5-6 | CASSLGTTNEKLFF
TRBV29-1 | CSVDRFGDGRSNTEAFF
TRBV6-1 | CASSVPGRLDQPQHF
TRBV18 | CASSPTDGNQPQHF
TRBV4-2 | CASSQDTNTQAFF